Following are 10 T cell receptor beta chains from one sample sequenced in a study of PD-1 blockade in classical Hodgkin lymphoma. Each patient's relapse followed autologous stem cell transplantation, and brentuximab vedotin exposure varied. TCRdb keeps only in-frame clones here, not all; method: immunoSEQ multiplex PCR. The sample has about 43,000 clones, around 72% seen once. Source: peripheral blood mononuclear cells (PBMCs), taken before the second cycle of nivolumab. These receptors were obtained from a human donor with classical Hodgkin lymphoma.

The chain joins TRBV5-4 to TRBJ2-5; D call uncertain. The V and J ends lost 3 bases and 1 base respectively, with 10 bases between them. CDR3 length: 14 residues. Germline V gene data show CDR1 as SGHNT and CDR2 as YYREEE (reference sequence). CDR3 amino acids: CASSSANAQETQYF. The DNA of the CDR3 is TGTGCCAGCAGCTCCGCAAATGCCCAAGAGACCCAGTACTTC.

The chain links TRBV6-5 to TRBJ1-1; D may be TRBD1 (5 bases). Trimming took 2 bases from V and 2 from J, leaving 12 bases between them. This CDR3 is built from 15 residues. Germline-derived CDR1 and CDR2 are MNHEY and SVGAGI. This CDR3 reads CASSYEGVRNTEAFF. The CDR3 DNA sequence: TGTGCCAGCAGTTACGAAGGGGTGAGAAACACTGAAGCTTTCTTT.

The chain carries TRBV10-3 and TRBJ2-4, with 9 bases matching TRBD2. Germline-derived CDR1 and CDR2 are ENHRY and SYGVKD. V gave up 2 bases and J gave up 5 bases; unmatched junction bases: 4. CDR3 length: 15 residues. In nucleotides, the CDR3 is TGTGCCATCAGTGAGGTCCCTAGCGGGGAAAACATTCAGTACTTC. This encodes CAISEVPSGENIQYF.

The V and J genes are TRBV7-2 and TRBJ1-5; a weak D match, TRBD1 (5 bases). Germline V CDR1 and CDR2: SGHTA, FQGNSA. The CDR3 consists of 15 residues. The germline V and J ends were trimmed by 0 bases and 5 bases, with 11 bases remaining between them. The CDR3 protein is CASSLAGVGDQPQHF. The CDR3, as DNA: TGTGCCAGCAGCTTAGCAGGGGTAGGGGATCAGCCCCAGCATTTT.

This clone has just one count. V usage is TRBV29-1 and J usage is TRBJ2-3, with D perhaps matching TRBD2 (5 bases). Trimming removed 8 bases at V and 1 base at J, with 10 bases between. Germline V CDR1 and CDR2: SQVTM, ANQGSEA. CDR3 size: 12 residues. The CDR3 bases are TGCAGCTCGGGAAGCGGCACAGATACGCAGTATTTT. Translation: CSSGSGTDTQYF.

There are a few counts of this clone. The rearrangement uses TRBV7-6 and TRBJ2-3; 13 bases align to TRBD2. This CDR3 is built from 18 residues. J gave up 1 base and V 7 bases, and 11 bases lay outside the gene matches. The germline CDR1 and CDR2 sequences are SGHVS and FNYEAQ. CDR3 bases: TGTGCCAGCACCGAACTAGCGGGGGGGCGAGGGGGCACAGATACGCAGTATTTT. It codes for CASTELAGGRGGTDTQYF.

The chain links TRBV13 to TRBJ1-5; 9 nucleotides match TRBD1. CDR3 length: 17 amino acids. Germline lookup yields CDR1 PRHDT and CDR2 FYEKMQ (reference sequence). Trimming cost V 5 bases and J 5 bases; bases outside gene matches: 13. This CDR3 reads CASSLRTGELADQPQHF. CDR3 DNA: TGTGCCAGCAGCCTCCGGACAGGGGAGCTAGCAGATCAGCCCCAGCATTTT.

J is TRBJ2-1 and V is TRBV5-4; 9 nucleotides agree with TRBD1. CDR1 is SGHNT and CDR2 is YYREEE in the germline V gene (reference sequence). Trimming removed 7 bases from V and 8 bases from J; junction bases left unmatched: 10. CDR3 length equals 14 residues. The CDR3 spells CASAGQGLGYEQFF. The CDR3 region has the DNA TGTGCCAGCGCGGGACAGGGCCTTGGGTATGAGCAGTTCTTC.

This sequence joins TRBV5-4 and TRBJ2-3; 14 nucleotides align to TRBD2. The germline CDR1 and CDR2 sequences are SGHNT and YYREEE (reference sequence). The CDR3 has 18 residues. With V trimmed by 7 bases and J by 1 base, 11 bases remained unmatched. The CDR3 bases are TGTGCCAGCCGCTCCGGGACTAGCGGGGGACTGCGCACAGATACGCAGTATTTT. Its translation: CASRSGTSGGLRTDTQYF.

The V gene is TRBV7-9, the J gene TRBJ2-1; D is ambiguous. The CDR3 has 13 amino acids. Trimming left V 3 bases short and J 4 bases short, with 7 bases between. Germline CDR1 reads SEHNR; CDR2 reads FQNEAQ (reference sequence). As DNA, the CDR3 is TGTGCCAGCAGCTTGGTCGGTTACAATGAGCAGTTCTTC. Translation: CASSLVGYNEQFF.